The 15 T cell receptor beta chains below were found in one sample sequenced in a study of cytomegalovirus exposure and HLA in healthy donors. This PCR relied on a set of 60 Vbeta primers and 13 Jbeta primers. Data came from immunoSEQ multiplex PCR; TCRdb stores just in-frame clones and leaves some out. The sample includes under 200,000 clones, roughly 85% of them seen just once. The material sequenced was PBMCs. The origin of the receptors is a woman in her thirties or forties in good health and CMV-seronegative.

The rearrangement joins TRBV7-9 to TRBJ2-3; D is undetermined. Germline lookup yields CDR1 SEHNR and CDR2 FQNEAQ (reference sequence). The V gene lost 1 base and the J gene lost 9 bases, with 8 bases spanning the gap. This CDR3 has 12 amino acids. CDR3 residues: CASSLGPITQYF. Here the CDR3 DNA reads TGTGCCAGCAGCTTAGGTCCTATCACGCAGTATTTT.

The chain recombines TRBV5-6 with TRBJ1-5; 8 bases are a match to TRBD1. Germline V gene data show CDR1 as SGHDT and CDR2 as YYEEEE. Germline trimming cut 1 base from V and 4 bases from J; bases unmatched to any gene: 7. The CDR3 covers 16 residues. The CDR3 nucleotides are TGTGCCAGCAGCTTGCGCACAGGGGACAGGAATCAGCCCCAGCATTTT. It yields the protein CASSLRTGDRNQPQHF.

This chain joins TRBV5-4 and TRBJ2-1, with D perhaps matching TRBD2 (5 bases). The CDR3 is made up of 16 amino acids. Germline V gives CDR1 SGHNT, CDR2 YYREEE (reference sequence). V was clipped by 0 bases and J by 7 bases, with 17 bases between them. CDR3 coding DNA: TGTGCCAGCAGCTTGGGGGCCATGGGGAGCTGGAATGAGCAGTTCTTC. This gives the protein CASSLGAMGSWNEQFF. The whole variable domain, filled in from reference TRBV5-4 and TRBJ2-1, reads ETGVTQSPTHLIKTRGQQVTLRCSSQSGHNTVSWYQQALGQGPQFIFQYYREEENGRGNFPPRFSGLQFPNYSSELNVNALELDDSALYLCASSLGAMGSWNEQFFGPGTRLTVL.

The chain links TRBV5-1 to TRBJ2-2; 7 bases are a match to TRBD1. V trimming: 4 bases; J trimming: 4 bases; junction bases outside the gene matches: 10. This CDR3 contains 16 residues. Germline-derived CDR1 and CDR2 are SGHRS and YFSETQ. This chain's CDR3 is CASSIRTGRGTGELFF. The CDR3 bases are TGCGCCAGCAGCATTAGGACAGGACGGGGCACCGGGGAGCTGTTTTTT. The full variable domain, rest sourced from reference TRBV5-1 and TRBJ2-2, is KAGVTQTPRYLIKTRGQQVTLSCSPISGHRSVSWYQQTPGQGLQFLFEYFSETQRNKGNFPGRFSGRQFSNSRSEMNVSTLELGDSALYLCASSIRTGRGTGELFFGEGSRLTVL.

The chain joins TRBV29-1 to TRBJ1-5; possible D gene TRBD1, 5 bases. The CDR3 runs to 14 residues. Germline V gives CDR1 SQVTM, CDR2 ANQGSEA. Trimming took 6 bases from V and 3 from J, leaving 15 bases between them. The chain's CDR3 is CSVGGVGDNQPQHF. The DNA for the CDR3 is TGCAGCGTCGGCGGGGTGGGGGACAATCAGCCCCAGCATTTT. Drawing the rest from reference TRBV29-1 and TRBJ1-5, the complete variable domain is SAVISQKPSRDICQRGTSLTIQCQVDSQVTMMFWYRQQPGQSLTLIATANQGSEATYESGFVIDKFPISRPNLTFSTLTVSNMSPEDSSIYLCSVGGVGDNQPQHFGDGTRLSIL.

Comment on this clone: Additional DNA sequences in this sample encode the identical CDR3. The gene calls are TRBV5-8 and TRBJ1-1; 7 positions agree with TRBD1. J was trimmed by 1 base and V by 5 bases; bases with no gene match: 5. CDR1 SGHTS and CDR2 YDEGEE come from the germline V gene. The CDR3 runs to 14 residues. The CDR3 region is CASSLRGANTEAFF. The CDR3 nucleotides are TGTGCCAGCAGTCTCAGGGGGGCGAACACTGAAGCTTTCTTT.

The rearrangement uses TRBV2 and TRBJ1-3; 7 bases fit TRBD1. CDR3 length: 15 amino acids. Germline assignment: CDR1 SNHLY and CDR2 FYNNEI. Trimming removed 6 bases from V and 4 bases from J; junction bases left unmatched: 9. The CDR3 DNA reads as TGTGCCAGCAGGCAGACAGGGTTATCGGGAAACACCATATATTTT. Its translation is CASRQTGLSGNTIYF.

This clone has just a few counts. The chain employs TRBV6-1 and TRBJ1-2; 8 bases align to TRBD1. This CDR3 spans 14 amino acids. J was trimmed by 7 bases and V by 8 bases; bases with no gene match: 12. CDR1 is MNHNS and CDR2 is SASEGT in the germline V gene. The CDR3 here is CASWQGAFQSGYTF. The CDR3 DNA follows: TGTGCCAGCTGGCAGGGGGCGTTTCAGAGTGGCTACACCTTC.

The gene calls are TRBV30 and TRBJ2-5; D is undetermined. Trimming took 3 bases from V and 4 from J, leaving 9 bases between them. CDR1 is GTSNPN, CDR2 SVGIG, per germline (reference sequence). This CDR3 region has 12 residues. The CDR3, as DNA: TGTGCCTGGAGAGAGTCAGGAGAGACCCAGTACTTC. This codes for CAWRESGETQYF.

This sequence joins TRBV27 and TRBJ2-7; 12 positions agree with TRBD2. CDR1 and CDR2 (germline): MNHEY, SMNVEV (reference sequence). V was pared by 5 bases and J by 4 bases, with 9 bases of the junction left unmatched. This CDR3 contains 16 residues. CDR3 sequence: CASSPRLAGAIYEQYF. The CDR3 nucleotides read TGTGCCAGCAGTCCCAGACTAGCGGGAGCCATATACGAGCAGTACTTC.

V and J are TRBV18 and TRBJ2-5; TRBD1 matches 9 bases. V dropped 3 bases and J dropped 1; count of bases not matched to a gene: 3. CDR1 and CDR2 (germline): KGHSH, LQKENI. The CDR3 has 15 amino acids. The CDR3 DNA is TGTGCCAGCTCACCTCGGACAGGGGTCCAAGAGACCCAGTACTTC. The encoded protein is CASSPRTGVQETQYF.

As DNA, the CDR3 is TGCGCCAGCAGCTCTCCCCGACAGGGGAACTATGGCTACACCTTC. Translating it yields CASSSPRQGNYGYTF. The gene calls are TRBV5-1 and TRBJ1-2; 8 positions match TRBD1. Per germline, CDR1 SGHRS and CDR2 YFSETQ. With 3 bases clipped from V and 2 bases from J, the junction kept 6 bases outside the gene matches. The CDR3 has 15 amino acids.

The V gene is TRBV5-1, the J gene TRBJ2-3; D remains ambiguous. The germline gives CDR1 SGHRS, CDR2 YFSETQ. Trimming took 0 bases from V and 0 from J, leaving 11 bases between them. The CDR3 sequence is 16 residues long. The CDR3 DNA follows: TGCGCCAGCAGCTTGGATTTCGGGTTGAGCACAGATACGCAGTATTTT. Amino acids: CASSLDFGLSTDTQYF. The whole variable domain, filled in from reference TRBV5-1 and TRBJ2-3, reads KAGVTQTPRYLIKTRGQQVTLSCSPISGHRSVSWYQQTPGQGLQFLFEYFSETQRNKGNFPGRFSGRQFSNSRSEMNVSTLELGDSALYLCASSLDFGLSTDTQYFGPGTRLTVL.

The chain has TRBV5-4 and TRBJ1-3; 7 bases are shared with TRBD1. Per the germline V gene, CDR1 is SGHNT and CDR2 is YYREEE (reference sequence). CDR3 size: 15 residues. Germline trimming cut 4 bases from V and 2 bases from J; bases unmatched to any gene: 6. CDR3 region: CASSPGTETGNTIYF. The DNA of the CDR3 is TGTGCCAGCAGCCCTGGGACAGAGACTGGAAACACCATATATTTT.

This clone was seen only a few times. This CDR3 is CASRAGTSDNEQFF. DNA for the CDR3: TGTGCCAGCAGGGCCGGGACTAGCGACAATGAGCAGTTCTTC. This rearrangement joins TRBV9 to TRBJ2-1, with 10 bases matching TRBD2. This CDR3 contains 14 residues. V was pared by 5 bases and J by 5 bases, with 4 bases of the junction left unmatched. Germline V gene data show CDR1 as SGDLS and CDR2 as YYNGEE.